The clone carrying this T cell receptor beta chain was seen just once. Deletions cut 1 base from V and 7 bases from J, with 6 bases between. The CDR3 consists of 12 residues. CDR1 is SGDLS and CDR2 is YYNGEE in the germline V gene. This sample is part of a study of blood T cell repertoires in COVID-19. About the research overall: Sources were T cells, B-cell-depleted T cells, or PBMCs; the material itself was cDNA or gDNA.

This table comes from immunoSEQ multiplex PCR, and its TCRdb copy is limited to in-frame clones, with some not included. The data contain some 260,000 clones, roughly 90% of them seen just once; the ten biggest clones take up around 2.2%. This clonotype was obtained from a woman in her thirties or forties who had recovered from COVID-19. The chain carries TRBV9 and TRBJ2-1; D is unresolved. Specimen: peripheral blood. The CDR3 here is CASSVPPNEQFF. CDR3 DNA: TGTGCCAGCAGCGTACCCCCGAATGAGCAGTTCTTC.